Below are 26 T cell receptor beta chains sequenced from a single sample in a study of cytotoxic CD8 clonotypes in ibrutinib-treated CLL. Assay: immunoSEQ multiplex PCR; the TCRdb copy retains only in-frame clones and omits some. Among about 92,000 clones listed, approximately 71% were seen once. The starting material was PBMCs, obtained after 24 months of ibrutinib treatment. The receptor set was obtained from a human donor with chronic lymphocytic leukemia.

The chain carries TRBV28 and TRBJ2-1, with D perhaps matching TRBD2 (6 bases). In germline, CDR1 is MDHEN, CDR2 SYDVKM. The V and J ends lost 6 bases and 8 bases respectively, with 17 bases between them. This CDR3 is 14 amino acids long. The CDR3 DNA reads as TGTGCCAGCAGGTTCCGGGACTTTACTCATGAGCAGTTCTTC. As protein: CASRFRDFTHEQFF.

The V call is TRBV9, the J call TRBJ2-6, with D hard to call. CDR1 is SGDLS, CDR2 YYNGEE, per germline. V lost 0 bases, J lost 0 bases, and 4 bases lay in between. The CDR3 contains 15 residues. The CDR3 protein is CASSVVGSGANVLTF. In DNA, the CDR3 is TGTGCCAGCAGCGTAGTGGGCTCTGGGGCCAACGTCCTGACTTTC.

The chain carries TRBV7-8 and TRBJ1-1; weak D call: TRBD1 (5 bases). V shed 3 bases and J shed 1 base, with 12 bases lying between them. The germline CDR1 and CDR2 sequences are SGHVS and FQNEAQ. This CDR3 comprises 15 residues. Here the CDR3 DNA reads TGTGCCAGCAGCTTTCGGGCAGGGCCGAACACTGAAGCTTTCTTT. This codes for CASSFRAGPNTEAFF. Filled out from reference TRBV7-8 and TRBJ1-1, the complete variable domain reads GAGVSQSPRYKVAKRGQDVALRCDPISGHVSLFWYQQALGQGPEFLTYFQNEAQLDKSGLPSDRFFAERPEGSVSTLKIQRTQQEDSAVYLCASSFRAGPNTEAFFGQGTRLTVV.

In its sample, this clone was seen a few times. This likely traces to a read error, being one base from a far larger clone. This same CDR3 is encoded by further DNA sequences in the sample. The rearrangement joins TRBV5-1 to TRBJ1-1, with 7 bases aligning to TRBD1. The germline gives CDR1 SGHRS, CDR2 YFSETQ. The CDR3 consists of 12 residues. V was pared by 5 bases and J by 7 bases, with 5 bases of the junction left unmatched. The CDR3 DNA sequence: TGCGCCAGCAGGTCTGGACAGGATGAAGCTTTCTTT. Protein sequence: CASRSGQDEAFF. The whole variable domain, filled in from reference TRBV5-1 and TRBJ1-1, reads KAGVTQTPRYLIKTRGQQVTLSCSPISGHRSVSWYQQTPGQGLQFLFEYFSETQRNKGNFPGRFSGRQFSNSRSEMNVSTLELGDSALYLCASRSGQDEAFFGQGTRLTVV.

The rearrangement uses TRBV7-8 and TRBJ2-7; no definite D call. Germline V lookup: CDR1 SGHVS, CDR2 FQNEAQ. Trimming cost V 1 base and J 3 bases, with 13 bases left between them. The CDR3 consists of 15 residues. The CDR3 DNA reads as TGTGCCAGCAGCTTAGACGAGACACCTAACTACGAGCAGTACTTC. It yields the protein CASSLDETPNYEQYF.

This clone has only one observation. The CDR3 loop reads CSANPQGEYNEQFF. In DNA, the CDR3 is TGCAGCGCCAACCCCCAGGGGGAATACAATGAGCAGTTCTTC. The chain carries TRBV29-1 and TRBJ2-1, with 7 bases fitting TRBD1. Germline trimming cut 7 bases from V and 4 bases from J; bases unmatched to any gene: 10. This CDR3 contains 14 residues. Germline CDR1 reads SQVTM; CDR2 reads ANQGSEA.

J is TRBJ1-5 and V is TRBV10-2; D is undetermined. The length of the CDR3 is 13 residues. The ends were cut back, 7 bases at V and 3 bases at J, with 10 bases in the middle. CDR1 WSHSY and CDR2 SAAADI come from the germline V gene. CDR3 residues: CASTADLNQPQHF. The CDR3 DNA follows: TGCGCCAGCACGGCGGACCTCAATCAGCCCCAGCATTTT.

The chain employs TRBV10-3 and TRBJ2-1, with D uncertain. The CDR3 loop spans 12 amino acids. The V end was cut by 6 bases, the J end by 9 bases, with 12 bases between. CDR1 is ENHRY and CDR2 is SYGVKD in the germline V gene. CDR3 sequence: CAIRETGPEQFF. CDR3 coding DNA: TGTGCCATCAGGGAAACCGGGCCTGAGCAGTTCTTC.

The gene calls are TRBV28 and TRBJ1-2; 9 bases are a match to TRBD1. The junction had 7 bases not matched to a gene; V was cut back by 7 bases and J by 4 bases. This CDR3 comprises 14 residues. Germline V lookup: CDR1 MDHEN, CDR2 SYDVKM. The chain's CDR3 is CASNPDRGPYGYTF. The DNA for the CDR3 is TGTGCCAGCAACCCGGACAGGGGACCCTATGGCTACACCTTC.

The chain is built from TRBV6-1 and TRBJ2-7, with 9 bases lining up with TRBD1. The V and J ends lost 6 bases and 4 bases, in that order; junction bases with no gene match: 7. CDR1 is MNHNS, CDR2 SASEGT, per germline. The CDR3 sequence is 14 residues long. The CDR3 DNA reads TGTGCCAGCAGCCGGGGACAGGGCGGTTACGAGCAGTACTTC. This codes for CASSRGQGGYEQYF.

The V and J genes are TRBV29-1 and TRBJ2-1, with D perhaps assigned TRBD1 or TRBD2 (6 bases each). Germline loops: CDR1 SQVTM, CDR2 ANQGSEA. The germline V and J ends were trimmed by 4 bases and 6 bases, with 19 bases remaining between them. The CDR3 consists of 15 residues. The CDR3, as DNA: TGCAGCGTTGCGTGGATAGGGGGGTCGGTCAATGAGCAGTTCTTC. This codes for CSVAWIGGSVNEQFF.

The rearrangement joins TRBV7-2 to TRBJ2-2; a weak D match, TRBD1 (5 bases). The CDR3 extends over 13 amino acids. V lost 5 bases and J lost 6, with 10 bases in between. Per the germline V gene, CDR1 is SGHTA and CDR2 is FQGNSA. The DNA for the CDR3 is TGTGCCAGCAGCCCCCAGGGATCCGGGGAGCTGTTTTTT. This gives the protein CASSPQGSGELFF. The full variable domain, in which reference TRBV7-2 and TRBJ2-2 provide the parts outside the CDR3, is GAGVSQSPSNKVTEKGKDVELRCDPISGHTALYWYRQSLGQGLEFLIYFQGNSAPDKSGLPSDRFSAERTGGSVSTLTIQRTQQEDSAVYLCASSPQGSGELFFGEGSRLTVL.

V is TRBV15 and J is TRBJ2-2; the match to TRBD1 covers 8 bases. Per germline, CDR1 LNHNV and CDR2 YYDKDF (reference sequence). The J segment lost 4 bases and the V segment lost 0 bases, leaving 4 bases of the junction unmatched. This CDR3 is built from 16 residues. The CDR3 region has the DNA TGTGCCACCAGCAGAGATCCGGACAGGGTCACCGGGGAGCTGTTTTTT. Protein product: CATSRDPDRVTGELFF.

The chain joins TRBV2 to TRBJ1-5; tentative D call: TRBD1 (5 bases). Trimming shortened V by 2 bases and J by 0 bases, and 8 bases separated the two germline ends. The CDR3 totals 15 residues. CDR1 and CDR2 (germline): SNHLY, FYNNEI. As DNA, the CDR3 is TGTGCCAGCAGTGAACGGACATTTAGCAATCAGCCCCAGCATTTT. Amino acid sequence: CASSERTFSNQPQHF.

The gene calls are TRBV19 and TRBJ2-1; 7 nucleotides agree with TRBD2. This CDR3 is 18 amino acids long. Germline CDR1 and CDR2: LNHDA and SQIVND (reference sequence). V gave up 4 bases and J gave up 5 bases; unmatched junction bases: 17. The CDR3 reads CASSTGGYSSIRDNEQFF. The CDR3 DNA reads TGTGCCAGTAGTACGGGAGGTTACTCCAGTATCAGGGACAATGAGCAGTTCTTC.

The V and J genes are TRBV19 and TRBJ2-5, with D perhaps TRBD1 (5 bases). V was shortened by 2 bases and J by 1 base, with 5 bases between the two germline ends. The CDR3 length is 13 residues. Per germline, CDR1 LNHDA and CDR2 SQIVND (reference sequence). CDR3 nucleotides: TGTGCCAGTAGTATACAGGGCCAAGAGACCCAGTACTTC. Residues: CASSIQGQETQYF.

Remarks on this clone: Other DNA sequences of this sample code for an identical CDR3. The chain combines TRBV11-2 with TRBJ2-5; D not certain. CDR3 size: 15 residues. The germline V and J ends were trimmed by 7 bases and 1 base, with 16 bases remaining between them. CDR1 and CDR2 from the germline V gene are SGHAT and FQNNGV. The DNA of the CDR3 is TGTGCCAGCACAGAGACCCCAGGATCCCAAGAGACCCAGTACTTC. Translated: CASTETPGSQETQYF.

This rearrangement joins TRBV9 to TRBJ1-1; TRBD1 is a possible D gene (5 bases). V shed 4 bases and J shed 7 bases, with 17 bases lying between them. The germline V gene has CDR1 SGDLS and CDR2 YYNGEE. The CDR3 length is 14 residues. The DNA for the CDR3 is TGTGCCAGCAGCCCTCGGGGGGAAGACTTTGAAGCTTTCTTT. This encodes CASSPRGEDFEAFF.

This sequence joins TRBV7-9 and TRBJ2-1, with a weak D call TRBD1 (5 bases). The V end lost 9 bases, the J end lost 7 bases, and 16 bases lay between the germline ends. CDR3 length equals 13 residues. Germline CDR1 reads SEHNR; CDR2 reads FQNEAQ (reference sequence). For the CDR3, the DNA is TGTGCCAGTCAGACCGCTAGGGGAAATGAGCAGTTCTTC. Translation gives CASQTARGNEQFF. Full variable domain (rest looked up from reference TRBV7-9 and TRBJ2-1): DTGVSQNPRHKITKRGQNVTFRCDPISEHNRLYWYRQTLGQGPEFLTYFQNEAQLEKSRLLSDRFSAERPKGSFSTLEIQRTEQGDSAMYLCASQTARGNEQFFGPGTRLTVL.

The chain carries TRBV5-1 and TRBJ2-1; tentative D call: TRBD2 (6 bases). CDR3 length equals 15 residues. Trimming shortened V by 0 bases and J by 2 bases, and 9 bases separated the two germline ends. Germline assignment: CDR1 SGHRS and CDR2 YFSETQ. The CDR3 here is CASSLVGGAYNEQFF. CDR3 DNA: TGCGCCAGCAGCTTGGTCGGCGGGGCCTACAATGAGCAGTTCTTC.

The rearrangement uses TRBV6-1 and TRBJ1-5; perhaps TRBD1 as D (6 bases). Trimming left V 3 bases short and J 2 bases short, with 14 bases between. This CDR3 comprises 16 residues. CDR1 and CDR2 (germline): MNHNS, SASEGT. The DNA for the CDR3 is TGTGCCAGCAGTGATCTGGCAGGGGTTGGCAATCAGCCCCAGCATTTT. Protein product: CASSDLAGVGNQPQHF.

The CDR3 protein is CATRQGRAEAFF. As DNA, the CDR3 is TGTGCCACCAGACAGGGCAGGGCTGAAGCTTTCTTT. The rearrangement joins TRBV15 to TRBJ1-1; D perhaps matches TRBD1 (6 bases). Trimming pared 6 bases from V and 6 bases from J, leaving 11 bases between. The germline V gene encodes CDR1 LNHNV and CDR2 YYDKDF (reference sequence). CDR3 length equals 12 residues.

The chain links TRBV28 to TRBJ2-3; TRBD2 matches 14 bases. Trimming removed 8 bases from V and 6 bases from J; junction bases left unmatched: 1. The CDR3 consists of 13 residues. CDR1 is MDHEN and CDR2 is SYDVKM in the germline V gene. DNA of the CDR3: TGTGCCAGCCGGACTAGCGGGAGGGATACGCAGTATTTT. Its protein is CASRTSGRDTQYF.

This chain's CDR3 is CASSFSDRGRTGELFF. The CDR3 DNA sequence: TGTGCCAGCAGCTTTTCCGACAGGGGGAGGACCGGGGAGCTGTTTTTT. The chain uses TRBV7-9 and TRBJ2-2; 9 bases are a match to TRBD1. V shed 3 bases, J shed 5 bases, and the junction held 7 bases outside the gene matches. The length of the CDR3 is 16 residues. Looked up from germline, CDR1 is SEHNR and CDR2 is FQNEAQ (reference sequence).

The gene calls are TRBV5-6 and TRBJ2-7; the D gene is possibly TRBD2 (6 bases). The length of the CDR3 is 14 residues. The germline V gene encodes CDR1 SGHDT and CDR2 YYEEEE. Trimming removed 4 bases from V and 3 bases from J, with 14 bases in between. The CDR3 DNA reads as TGTGCCAGCAGCCTTCGGGGGTTTGGCTACGAGCAGTACTTC. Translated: CASSLRGFGYEQYF.

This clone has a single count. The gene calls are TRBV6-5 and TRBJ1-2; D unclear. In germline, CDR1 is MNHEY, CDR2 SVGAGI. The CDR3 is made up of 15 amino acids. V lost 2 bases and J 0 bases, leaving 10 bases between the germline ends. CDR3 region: CASSYAPRANYGYTF. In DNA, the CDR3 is TGTGCCAGCAGTTACGCTCCAAGAGCTAACTATGGCTACACCTTC.